These T cell receptor beta chains were read from a single sample in a study of CD8+CD57+ T cells in acquired aplastic anemia. TCRdb recomputed calls from the reads with MiXCR, one row per CDR3 protein. The profile shows around 400,000 distinct CDR3 sequences, 65% to 75% of them singletons. Sequencing was performed on sorted CD4+, CD8+, or CD8+CD57+ T cells (not recorded which) from PBMCs. These receptors came from a human donor in good health, serving as a control. The CDR3 runs from the conserved cysteine through the conserved F or W. Where a row states a size, it is once, few, many or the class of an expanded clone; other rows omit it.

len	v_gene	abundance	j_gene	CDR3aa
15	TRBV7-6	.	TRBJ1-5	CASSLAGGGEQYFHF
14	TRBV12-5	.	TRBJ1-2	CASGFGQDFYGYTF
12	TRBV19	many	TRBJ2-1	CASSIFHNEQFF
13	TRBV9	.	TRBJ1-2	CASSAGGGSGYTF
15	TRBV10-3	.	TRBJ1-2	CAIRSGTDRNYGYTF
17	TRBV20-1	.	TRBJ2-5	CSLRILAGDRDEETQYF
15	TRBV6-4	.	TRBJ1-1	CASSISANRNTEAFF
13	TRBV19	many	TRBJ1-1	CASSITQSTEAFF
16	TRBV5-1	.	TRBJ2-7	CAGSSMGQEISYEQYF
13	TRBV6-5	many	TRBJ1-2	CASSPTINYGYTF
16	TRBV2	.	TRBJ1-5	CASSLGSDSKINAQHF
14	TRBV10-2	.	TRBJ2-4	CASSEKGGNTEPFF
14	TRBV10-3	few	TRBJ2-7	CAISRDRGRREQYF
14	TRBV20-1	.	TRBJ2-1	CGARDGSGDNEQLF
16	TRBV7-9	.	TRBJ1-4	CASSLGTGQANETLFF
13	TRBV6-5	few	TRBJ1-2	CASSQVGSYGYTF
14	TRBV5-6	.	TRBJ1-5	CASFAGGGDQPQHF
13	TRBV2	few	TRBJ1-4	CATSLAGYEKLFF
13	TRBV7-8	many	TRBJ1-2	CASSSPPGNGYTF
13	TRBV2	.	TRBJ1-5	CARREKKGQPHHF
16	TRBV4-3	many	TRBJ1-4	CASSQGLNTGGGKLFF
15	TRBV9	.	TRBJ2-2	CASTGLASNAGELFF
15	TRBV27	few	TRBJ1-2	CASSPRATGAQGYTF
15	TRBV9	.	TRBJ2-7	CASSVDGGLSYEQYF
17	TRBV2	.	TRBJ1-3	CASSTLPDRVAGNTIYF
14	TRBV10-1	.	TRBJ2-7	CASMAADRGHEQYF
12	TRBV19	.	TRBJ1-2	CASSKTSAGETF
16	TRBV7-2	many	TRBJ2-3	CASSPSPRGNTDTQYF
16	TRBV7-9	.	TRBJ1-6	CASSLDCDGGYTFLHF
15	TRBV11-2	many	TRBJ1-4	CASSLGWPTNEELFF
17	TRBV9	many	TRBJ2-1	CASSVESWGGSYNEQFF
14	TRBV2	.	TRBJ1-6	CASSNQYDEYLVPF
14	TRBV11-3	many	TRBJ1-1	CASSRSTGATEAFF
15	TRBV7-2	many	TRBJ1-5	CASSRDRGQHQPQHF
15	TRBV27	.	TRBJ2-5	CASGPRGSLVETQYF
17	TRBV6-6	few	TRBJ1-4	CASTPAGGPSTNEKLFF
17	TRBV4-2	.	TRBJ2-3	CASSLAGQGRSTDTQYF
15	TRBV9	many	TRBJ2-3	CASSVQEIPADTQYF
11	TRBV20-1	.	TRBJ1-2	CSANKDRVGAF
13	TRBV14	.	TRBJ1-6	CASSGTGESPLHF